This T cell receptor (beta chain) was observed in a study of technical replicates of blood from four donors (TCRdb year 2017). The method behind the library was the immunoSEQ multiplex PCR assay. TCRdb re-hosts the immuneACCESS table, in-frame sequences only. Its copies lack some clones; in the studies checked, an unresolved V gene accounts for under half of them, and the cause for the rest is not known. The sample records under 100,000 clones, around 94% of which are singletons. Over 0.2% of the sample goes to the ten largest clones. Concerning this clone: Its antigen specificity is not known. Per-nucleotide qualities are absent, and no much larger clonotype sits a single base away.

From the cysteine up to the phenylalanine, the CDR3 has a length of 15 residues. The sequence is cut down to CDR3 DNA, 45 bases in frame from base 1. Via the germline V gene, CDR1 is MNHEY and CDR2 SVGAGI. Trimming leaves V shorter by 6 bases and J shorter by 5 bases, with the junction holding 6 bases beyond the gene matches. The clonotype was recovered from a human donor in good health. Sequenced input: T cells isolated from PBMCs. The rearrangement joined TRBV6-5 to TRBJ2-3, with TRBD2 matching 12 junction bases. DNA sequence: TGTGCCAGCAGGCGCCTAGCGGGGGGGGGAGATACGCAGTATTTT. This yields the protein CASRRLAGGGDTQYF.